The 21 T cell receptor beta chains below were found in one sample sequenced in a study of blood T cell repertoires in COVID-19. Using immunoSEQ multiplex PCR, the repertoire was profiled, and TCRdb retains in-frame clones only, with some absent. The top ten hold 1.5% to 2% of the sample, which has about 100,000 clones, roughly nine tenths seen once. The sequencing input was peripheral blood. These receptors originate from a man aged 55 to 70 with acute or convalescent COVID-19.

The chain combines TRBV15 with TRBJ2-7; weak D call: TRBD1 (5 bases). The V end was cut by 6 bases, the J end by 0 bases, with 12 bases between. Germline-derived CDR1 and CDR2 are LNHNV and YYDKDF (reference sequence). The CDR3 sequence is 14 residues long. The CDR3 loop is CATSKGKLSYEQYF. The CDR3 DNA sequence: TGTGCCACCAGTAAGGGGAAGCTCTCCTACGAGCAGTACTTC.

The chain joins TRBV6-1 to TRBJ2-3; 9 bases align to TRBD1. With V trimmed by 3 bases and J by 4 bases, 8 bases remained unmatched. The CDR3 sequence is 16 residues long. The germline gives CDR1 MNHNS, CDR2 SASEGT. The CDR3 DNA reads TGTGCCAGCAGTGACCCGGGACAGGGTGGTTCAGATACGCAGTATTTT. Residues: CASSDPGQGGSDTQYF.

The chain couples TRBV24-1 to TRBJ2-1; D might be TRBD2 (7 bases). The V gene's germline CDR1 is KGHDR and CDR2 SFDVKD. V was cut by 5 bases and J by 6 bases, with 13 bases left in between. The length of the CDR3 is 14 residues. CDR3 in amino acids: CATSVGGHTNEQFF. The CDR3 DNA reads TGTGCCACCAGTGTGGGGGGGCACACCAATGAGCAGTTCTTC.

This chain uses TRBV25-1 with TRBJ2-1; 10 bases line up with TRBD2. Unmatched junction bases numbered 8, after V lost 6 bases and J lost 9 bases. Per germline, CDR1 MGHDK and CDR2 SYGVNS. This CDR3 contains 14 residues. The CDR3 sequence: CASRRAGGPSEQFF. Written as DNA, the CDR3 is TGTGCCAGCAGGAGAGCGGGAGGGCCTAGTGAGCAGTTCTTC.

The rearrangement uses TRBV7-2 and TRBJ2-7; TRBD1 is a possible D gene (8 bases). Germline CDR1 and CDR2: SGHTA and FQGNSA. V lost 1 base and J lost 4, with 20 bases in between. CDR3 length equals 17 residues. The chain's CDR3 is CASSLGDRWEGQYEQYF. As DNA, the CDR3 is TGTGCCAGCAGCTTAGGGGACAGGTGGGAGGGCCAATACGAGCAGTACTTC. The full variable domain, in which reference TRBV7-2 and TRBJ2-7 provide the parts outside the CDR3, is GAGVSQSPSNKVTEKGKDVELRCDPISGHTALYWYRQSLGQGLEFLIYFQGNSAPDKSGLPSDRFSAERTGGSVSTLTIQRTQQEDSAVYLCASSLGDRWEGQYEQYFGPGTRLTVT.

This chain uses TRBV9 with TRBJ2-3, with 7 bases that match TRBD2. The CDR3 runs to 13 residues. CDR1 SGDLS and CDR2 YYNGEE come from the germline V gene. After removal of 6 bases from V and 4 bases from J, the junction contained 5 bases not matched to a gene. CDR3 amino acids: CASTAGMADTQYF. As DNA, the CDR3 is TGTGCCAGCACAGCGGGAATGGCAGATACGCAGTATTTT.

The V call is TRBV6-5, the J call TRBJ2-1, with 7 nucleotides matching TRBD1. V shed 6 bases, J shed 4 bases, and the junction held 9 bases outside the gene matches. The V gene's germline CDR1 is MNHEY and CDR2 SVGAGI. The CDR3 is made up of 15 amino acids. CDR3 nucleotide sequence: TGTGCCAGCAGCCTGACAGGGCCGTTATACAATGAGCAGTTCTTC. It encodes CASSLTGPLYNEQFF.

This rearrangement joins TRBV29-1 to TRBJ2-1, with 8 bases identical to TRBD2. The CDR3 loop spans 13 amino acids. Germline lookup yields CDR1 SQVTM and CDR2 ANQGSEA. J was trimmed by 7 bases and V by 7 bases; bases with no gene match: 9. DNA of the CDR3: TGCAGCGCCGGGACTAGAGGACGGAATGAGCAGTTCTTC. This gives the protein CSAGTRGRNEQFF.

The J gene is TRBJ1-5, the V gene TRBV4-2; 8 nucleotides line up with TRBD1. The germline CDR1 and CDR2 sequences are LGHNA and YNFKEQ. The CDR3 runs to 15 residues. J lost 5 bases, V lost 4 bases, and 7 bases had no gene match. The CDR3 loop reads CASSPGQGPYQPQHF. CDR3 coding DNA: TGTGCCAGCAGCCCAGGACAGGGCCCGTATCAGCCCCAGCATTTT.

The rearrangement links TRBV11-2 to TRBJ1-1; TRBD1 matches 8 bases. V shed 5 bases, J shed 1 base, and the junction held 15 bases outside the gene matches. Germline-derived CDR1 and CDR2 are SGHAT and FQNNGV. This CDR3 spans 18 amino acids. Here the CDR3 reads CASSISLQGERTNTEAFF. DNA for the CDR3: TGTGCCAGCAGCATAAGCCTACAGGGGGAGCGGACGAACACTGAAGCTTTCTTT.

The chain uses TRBV19 and TRBJ2-3, with 9 bases matching TRBD1. The V segment lost 6 bases and the J segment 3 bases; nucleotides outside the gene matches: 4. This CDR3 comprises 14 residues. In germline, CDR1 is LNHDA, CDR2 SQIVND (reference sequence). CDR3 amino acids: CASRDRGGTDTQYF. DNA for the CDR3: TGTGCCAGTAGGGACAGGGGAGGAACAGATACGCAGTATTTT.

The chain recombines TRBV19 with TRBJ2-5; no clear D. V gave up 5 bases and J gave up 5 bases, with 18 bases separating them. CDR1 is LNHDA, CDR2 SQIVND, per germline (reference sequence). This CDR3 is built from 15 residues. The CDR3 nucleotides read TGTGCCAGTAGTGACCCCCAAGTTGCGGAGGAGACCCAGTACTTC. Residues: CASSDPQVAEETQYF. Using reference TRBV19 and TRBJ2-5 for the parts outside the CDR3, the full variable domain is DGGITQSPKYLFRKEGQNVTLSCEQNLNHDAMYWYRQDPGQGLRLIYYSQIVNDFQKGDIAEGYSVSREKKESFPLTVTSAQKNPTAFYLCASSDPQVAEETQYFGPGTRLLVL.

The chain combines TRBV7-2 with TRBJ2-1, with a tentative D call TRBD2 (5 bases). This CDR3 has 15 amino acids. Germline V gene sequence: CDR1 SGHTA, CDR2 FQGNSA. V lost 5 bases, J lost 0 bases, and 11 bases lay in between. CDR3 DNA sequence: TGTGCCAGCAGCCTCAGCGGTAGCTCCTACAATGAGCAGTTCTTC. It specifies CASSLSGSSYNEQFF.

This rearrangement joins TRBV2 to TRBJ1-4, with 9 bases lining up with TRBD1. Trimming cost V 11 bases and J 6 bases; bases outside gene matches: 7. This CDR3 spans 13 amino acids. CDR1 SNHLY and CDR2 FYNNEI come from the germline V gene. CDR3 nucleotide sequence: TGTGCCTCGCAGGACAGGGGATATGAAAAACTGTTTTTT. Protein: CASQDRGYEKLFF. Full variable domain (outside the CDR3, taken from reference TRBV2 and TRBJ1-4): EPEVTQTPSHQVTQMGQEVILRCVPISNHLYFYWYRQILGQKVEFLVSFYNNEISEKSEIFDDQFSVERPDGSNFTLKIRSTKLEDSAMYFCASQDRGYEKLFFGSGTQLSVL.

The J gene is TRBJ2-3, the V gene TRBV27; the D is unclear. CDR3 length equals 15 residues. Germline V gives CDR1 MNHEY, CDR2 SMNVEV (reference sequence). Trimming shortened V by 2 bases and J by 1 base, and 10 bases separated the two germline ends. CDR3 coding DNA: TGTGCCAGCAGTTTACTGGCAAGTCGCACAGATACGCAGTATTTT. It specifies CASSLLASRTDTQYF.

In regard to this clone: Sequence at one end of the junction differs from germline and may be a read error. The rearrangement joins TRBV12-3 or TRBV12-4 to TRBJ2-5, with D unclear. The CDR3 has 10 residues. Here the CDR3 reads CASSSTTVHF. For the CDR3, the DNA is TGTGCCAGCAGTTCTACGACTGTTCACTTC.

This chain connects TRBV3-1 (or the pseudogene TRBV3-2) to TRBJ1-6; D possibly corresponds to TRBD1 (5 bases). The germline gives CDR1 LGHDT, CDR2 YNNKEL (reference sequence). V was clipped by 0 bases and J by 13 bases, with 13 bases between them. The CDR3 is made up of 14 amino acids. The CDR3 region is CASSQDLGEGPLHF. DNA of the CDR3: TGTGCCAGCAGCCAAGATCTGGGGGAGGGGCCCCTCCACTTT.

V usage is TRBV19 and J usage is TRBJ1-5, with D tentatively TRBD1 (6 bases). Germline V CDR1 and CDR2: LNHDA, SQIVND (reference sequence). The CDR3 is 15 residues long. V was cut by 1 base and J by 4 bases, with 11 bases left in between. The CDR3 nucleotides read TGTGCCAGTAGTATAGTCCAGGGGCAAAATCAGCCCCAGCATTTT. Translation gives CASSIVQGQNQPQHF.

This rearrangement joins TRBV28 to TRBJ2-1; possibly TRBD2 for D (5 bases). Germline V gene data show CDR1 as MDHEN and CDR2 as SYDVKM. This CDR3 comprises 16 residues. Trimming removed 11 bases at V and 0 bases at J, with 20 bases between. CDR3 region: CASCAGPVSSYNEQFF. The CDR3 coding sequence is TGTGCCTCATGTGCGGGTCCTGTAAGCTCCTACAATGAGCAGTTCTTC.

The chain couples TRBV7-2 to TRBJ1-2, with D possibly being TRBD1 (6 bases). The CDR3 runs 16 residues. V lost 5 bases, J lost 7 bases, and 23 bases lay in between. The germline gives CDR1 SGHTA, CDR2 FQGNSA. In DNA form, the CDR3 reads TGTGCCAGCAGCAACCATCAGGGACACACTTATGGTGGCTACACCTTC. Its translation: CASSNHQGHTYGGYTF.

The chain links TRBV7-8 to TRBJ2-1; the match to TRBD2 covers 11 bases. Germline CDR1 and CDR2: SGHVS and FQNEAQ. The junction had 9 bases not matched to a gene; V was cut back by 4 bases and J by 4 bases. The CDR3 length is 17 residues. The CDR3 coding sequence is TGTGCCAGCAGCTCAATGGTGGGGACTAGCGGATACAATGAGCAGTTCTTC. Residues: CASSSMVGTSGYNEQFF.